The 19 T cell receptor beta chains below come from one sample, sequenced in a study of tumour-infiltrating T cells in Burkitt lymphoma. Libraries were prepared by immunoSEQ multiplex PCR; TCRdb keeps only in-frame clonotypes and omits some of them. The sample consists of 3,000 or so clones, roughly 15% of them appearing once. Sequencing was done on a sample of tumor tissue. The receptor set was obtained from a human donor with Burkitt lymphoma.

The chain links TRBV7-9 to TRBJ2-3, with D possibly being TRBD1 or TRBD2 (6 bases each). The CDR3 covers 15 residues. CDR1 and CDR2 from the germline V gene are SEHNR and FQNEAQ (reference sequence). V lost 2 bases, J lost 3 bases, and 12 bases lay in between. CDR3 in DNA: TGTGCCAGCAGCTTACCATCGGGGGCGACAGATACGCAGTATTTT. This codes for CASSLPSGATDTQYF.

The chain recombines TRBV2 with TRBJ2-3; TRBD1 agrees at 8 bases. V was clipped by 4 bases and J by 1 base; unmatched bases: 10. There are 17 residues in the CDR3. CDR1 is SNHLY and CDR2 is FYNNEI in the germline V gene. The CDR3 spells CASSVGTGFLGTDTQYF. The CDR3 nucleotides are TGTGCCAGCAGTGTGGGGACAGGTTTTCTAGGCACAGATACGCAGTATTTT.

This clone was found a few times. This chain connects TRBV9 to TRBJ2-1, with 9 bases identical to TRBD2. J was trimmed by 0 bases and V by 4 bases; bases with no gene match: 2. Germline V gives CDR1 SGDLS, CDR2 YYNGEE. The CDR3 consists of 15 residues. For the CDR3, the DNA is TGTGCCAGCAGCAGCGGGGGGAGCTCCTACAATGAGCAGTTCTTC. Translation gives CASSSGGSSYNEQFF.

This clone was observed a few times. This rearrangement joins TRBV19 to TRBJ2-2; D is undetermined. CDR1 and CDR2 (germline): LNHDA, SQIVND (reference sequence). Trimming removed 3 bases at V and 5 bases at J, with 13 bases between. The CDR3 extends over 15 amino acids. The CDR3 nucleotides read TGTGCCAGTAGTATTGATGGAAGTTGGACCGGGGAGCTGTTTTTT. It yields the protein CASSIDGSWTGELFF.

This sequence joins TRBV11-2 and TRBJ1-2; D is perhaps TRBD1 (5 bases). CDR3 size: 16 residues. Per the germline V gene, CDR1 is SGHAT and CDR2 is FQNNGV. The V end lost 5 bases, the J end lost 1 base, and 17 bases lay between the germline ends. The CDR3 here is CASSPKWGGGNYGYTF. The CDR3 coding sequence is TGTGCCAGCAGCCCGAAGTGGGGGGGAGGTAACTATGGCTACACCTTC. The full variable domain, completed using reference TRBV11-2 and TRBJ1-2, is EAGVAQSPRYKIIEKRQSVAFWCNPISGHATLYWYQQILGQGPKLLIQFQNNGVVDDSQLPKDRFSAERLKGVDSTLKIQPAKLEDSAVYLCASSPKWGGGNYGYTFGSGTRLTVV.

This clone showed up just a few times. The chain couples TRBV6-1 to TRBJ1-2, with no clear D. The CDR3 totals 16 residues. Trimming stripped 3 bases from V and 3 bases from J, with 17 bases between. Germline CDR1 is MNHNS and CDR2 is SASEGT. The CDR3, as DNA: TGTGCCAGCAGTGAGTTGTTGGGGTTTGGGGACTATGGCTACACCTTC. Protein product: CASSELLGFGDYGYTF.

In its sample, this clone was seen a few times. J is TRBJ1-6 and V is TRBV13, with TRBD1 identical over 8 bases. Germline trimming cut 1 base from V and 6 bases from J; bases unmatched to any gene: 11. Germline loops: CDR1 PRHDT, CDR2 FYEKMQ (reference sequence). The length of the CDR3 is 18 residues. For the CDR3, the DNA is TGTGCCAGCAGCTTAGAAGGGACGACAGGGGCAAGTAATTCACCCCTCCACTTT. Translation gives CASSLEGTTGASNSPLHF.

V is TRBV2 and J is TRBJ1-2; D not certain. The CDR3 consists of 12 residues. From germline, CDR1 is SNHLY and CDR2 FYNNEI. Trimming removed 5 bases at V and 4 bases at J, with 8 bases between. The CDR3 DNA reads TGTGCCAGCAGTCCTGACATCTATGGCTACACCTTC. Its protein is CASSPDIYGYTF.

This chain joins TRBV7-2 and TRBJ2-1, with TRBD1 matching 11 bases. Trimming removed 5 bases from V and 4 bases from J; junction bases left unmatched: 7. Germline V CDR1 and CDR2: SGHTA, FQGNSA. The CDR3 consists of 16 residues. As DNA, the CDR3 is TGTGCCAGCAGCAGCAGGACAGGGGGCGATTACAATGAGCAGTTCTTC. This gives the protein CASSSRTGGDYNEQFF.

This clone was detected only a few times. This rearrangement joins TRBV4-3 to TRBJ2-2; the D gene is possibly TRBD2 (5 bases). CDR3 length equals 15 residues. The germline CDR1 and CDR2 sequences are LGHNA and YSLEER. Between the trimmed V and J ends, which lost 2 bases and 1 base, there was a span of 8 bases. CDR3 loop: CASSQSAGNTGELFF. CDR3 in DNA: TGCGCCAGCAGCCAATCCGCGGGGAACACCGGGGAGCTGTTTTTT.

This clone has a handful of counts. The chain couples TRBV9 to TRBJ2-1; TRBD2 is a possible D gene (6 bases). The length of the CDR3 is 13 residues. The germline V gene encodes CDR1 SGDLS and CDR2 YYNGEE. The ends were cut back, 3 bases at V and 5 bases at J, with 9 bases in the middle. CDR3 bases: TGTGCCAGCAGCGGGGACTGGGACAATGAGCAGTTCTTC. Translation gives CASSGDWDNEQFF. Full variable domain (remainder filled in from reference TRBV9 and TRBJ2-1): DSGVTQTPKHLITATGQRVTLRCSPRSGDLSVYWYQQSLDQGLQFLIQYYNGEERAKGNILERFSAQQFPDLHSELNLSSLELGDSALYFCASSGDWDNEQFFGPGTRLTVL.

The table lists this clone with a few counts. The CDR3 DNA sequence: TGTGCCAGCAGTTACTCGACGGGTACTAACTATGGCTACACCTTC. Translating gives CASSYSTGTNYGYTF. The chain uses TRBV6-5 and TRBJ1-2; no clear D. The CDR3 is 15 residues long. The germline gives CDR1 MNHEY, CDR2 SVGAGI. V was cut by 0 bases and J by 0 bases, with 8 bases left in between.

This sequence joins TRBV7-6 and TRBJ1-6; D gene ambiguous. Germline CDR1 and CDR2: SGHVS and FNYEAQ. Trimming removed 1 base from V and 0 bases from J, with 7 bases in between. This CDR3 has 16 amino acids. DNA of the CDR3: TGTGCCAGCAGCTTAGGTGGGCTCTCCTATAATTCACCCCTCCACTTT. It yields the protein CASSLGGLSYNSPLHF.

V and J are TRBV4-1 and TRBJ2-7; D is perhaps TRBD1 or TRBD2 (5 bases each). Germline lookup yields CDR1 MGHRA and CDR2 YSYEKL. The CDR3 runs 14 residues. Trimming left V 0 bases short and J 0 bases short, with 6 bases between. The CDR3 nucleotides read TGCGCCAGCAGCCAAGATGGGGGCTCCTACGAGCAGTACTTC. Translating gives CASSQDGGSYEQYF.

This sequence joins TRBV11-2 and TRBJ1-6, with a possible D match to TRBD1 (5 bases). Germline V gives CDR1 SGHAT, CDR2 FQNNGV. The CDR3 has 15 residues. V was shortened by 0 bases and J by 6 bases, with 9 bases between the two germline ends. The CDR3 spells CASSLEGTGNSPLHF. CDR3 sequence (DNA): TGTGCCAGCAGCTTAGAAGGGACCGGTAATTCACCCCTCCACTTT. Full variable domain (rest looked up from reference TRBV11-2 and TRBJ1-6): EAGVAQSPRYKIIEKRQSVAFWCNPISGHATLYWYQQILGQGPKLLIQFQNNGVVDDSQLPKDRFSAERLKGVDSTLKIQPAKLEDSAVYLCASSLEGTGNSPLHFGNGTRLTVT.

The CDR3 DNA reads TGTGCCAGCAGTGAGCGGGGGGCTAGGGAAAAACTGTTTTTT. Residues: CASSERGAREKLFF. The rearrangement uses TRBV6-1 and TRBJ1-4, with a weak D call TRBD1 (6 bases). From germline, CDR1 is MNHNS and CDR2 SASEGT. The V and J ends lost 3 bases and 8 bases respectively, with 13 bases between them. This CDR3 is built from 14 residues.

The V gene is TRBV11-2, the J gene TRBJ2-3; possible D gene TRBD1, 5 bases. Trimming removed 4 bases from V and 3 bases from J, with 14 bases in between. Germline V lookup: CDR1 SGHAT, CDR2 FQNNGV. There are 15 residues in the CDR3. The CDR3 loop reads CASSSTPRATDTQYF. The CDR3 DNA follows: TGTGCCAGCAGCTCCACGCCCAGGGCTACAGATACGCAGTATTTT.

V is TRBV5-1 and J is TRBJ2-7; D is unresolved. This CDR3 is 12 amino acids long. The V and J ends lost 0 bases and 12 bases respectively, with 13 bases between them. Per germline, CDR1 SGHRS and CDR2 YFSETQ. This CDR3 is CASSLGPGPMYF. CDR3 coding DNA: TGCGCCAGCAGCTTGGGCCCAGGCCCTATGTACTTC.

This clone has just a few counts. This chain connects TRBV6-5 to TRBJ2-7, with D hard to call. CDR1 and CDR2 (germline): MNHEY, SVGAGI. The CDR3 covers 15 residues. Deletions cut 2 bases from V and 2 bases from J, with 13 bases between. CDR3 sequence reads: CASSYAAESPYEQYF. CDR3 sequence (DNA): TGTGCCAGCAGTTACGCGGCAGAATCACCCTACGAGCAGTACTTC.